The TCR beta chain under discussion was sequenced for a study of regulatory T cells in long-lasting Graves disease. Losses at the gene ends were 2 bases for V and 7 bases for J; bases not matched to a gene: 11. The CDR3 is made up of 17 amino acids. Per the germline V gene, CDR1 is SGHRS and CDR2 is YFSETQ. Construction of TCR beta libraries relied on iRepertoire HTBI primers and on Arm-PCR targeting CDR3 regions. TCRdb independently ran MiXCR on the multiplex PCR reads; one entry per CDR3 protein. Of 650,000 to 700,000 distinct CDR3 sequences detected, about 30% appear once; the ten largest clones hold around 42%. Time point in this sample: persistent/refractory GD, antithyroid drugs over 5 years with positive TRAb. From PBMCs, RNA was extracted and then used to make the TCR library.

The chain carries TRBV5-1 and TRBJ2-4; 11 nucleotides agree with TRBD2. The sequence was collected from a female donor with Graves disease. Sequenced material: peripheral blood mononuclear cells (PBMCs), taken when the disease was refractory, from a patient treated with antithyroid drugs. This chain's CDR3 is CASSFASSGRLSNIQYF. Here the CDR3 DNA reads TGCGCCAGCAGCTTCGCCTCTAGCGGGAGGCTGAGTAACATTCAGTACTTC.